These 13 T cell receptor beta chains were all obtained from the same sample, sequenced in a study of shared clonotypes between healthy human individuals. Measured with immunoSEQ multiplex PCR; TCRdb has only the in-frame clones, and not every one. The sample gives 1.5 million to 1.9 million clones, around 98% of which show up once; approximately 0.45% is in the top ten. The sample was naive CD4+ T cells sorted from blood. Subset defined: CD45RA+ positively selected. Source of these receptors: a man aged 25 to 40 in good health.

This chain joins TRBV27 and TRBJ2-1; D ambiguous. Trimming removed 8 bases from V and 3 bases from J, with 8 bases in between. Germline V gene lookup returns CDR1 MNHEY and CDR2 SMNVEV (reference sequence). The CDR3 consists of 12 residues. CDR3 nucleotides: TGTGCCAGCGGGCCCCACTACAATGAGCAGTTCTTC. Its protein is CASGPHYNEQFF.

The J gene is TRBJ2-2, the V gene TRBV27; D is unresolved. V was cut by 2 bases and J by 3 bases, with 10 bases left in between. The germline V gene encodes CDR1 MNHEY and CDR2 SMNVEV (reference sequence). This CDR3 has 15 amino acids. This chain's CDR3 is CASSLGISYTGELFF. The CDR3 nucleotides read TGTGCCAGCAGTTTAGGCATCTCGTACACCGGGGAGCTGTTTTTT.

About this clone: The same CDR3 arises from other DNA sequences in this sample as well. This chain links TRBV7-3 with TRBJ2-3; D remains ambiguous. Trimming cost V 3 bases and J 0 bases, with 7 bases left between them. The CDR3 is 14 residues long. The V gene's germline CDR1 is SGHTA and CDR2 FQGTGA. The chain's CDR3 is CASSLTPSTDTQYF. CDR3 nucleotides: TGTGCCAGCAGCTTGACACCAAGCACAGATACGCAGTATTTT.

The genes are TRBV11-2 and TRBJ2-3; TRBD2 is a possible D gene (6 bases). This CDR3 has 15 amino acids. Germline CDR1 is SGHAT and CDR2 is FQNNGV. Trimming removed 1 base at V and 4 bases at J, with 12 bases between. The CDR3 spells CASSLAGVRADTQYF. The CDR3 nucleotides are TGTGCCAGCAGCTTAGCGGGAGTTCGCGCAGATACGCAGTATTTT.

This chain links TRBV7-2 with TRBJ2-1; no reliable D call. Germline CDR1 SGHTA, CDR2 FQGNSA. The V gene lost 1 base and the J gene lost 6 bases, with 13 bases spanning the gap. The CDR3 sequence is 15 residues long. The CDR3 DNA is TGTGCCAGCAGCTTAGTCCTATCGGGTCTCAATGAGCAGTTCTTC. This codes for CASSLVLSGLNEQFF.

This chain joins TRBV19 and TRBJ1-5; TRBD1 is a possible D gene (6 bases). Trimming removed 9 bases at V and 2 bases at J, with 8 bases between. CDR3 length equals 12 residues. The germline V gene has CDR1 LNHDA and CDR2 SQIVND (reference sequence). The CDR3 DNA reads TGTGCCAGCGGGGGGCGCAATCAGCCCCAGCATTTT. Translating gives CASGGRNQPQHF.

The DNA of the CDR3 is TGTGTGGCGGGAGGGCCCTCCTACAATGAGCAGTTCTTC. It codes for CVAGGPSYNEQFF. The rearrangement uses TRBV27 and TRBJ2-1; the match to TRBD2 covers 9 bases. CDR3 length: 13 amino acids. Germline V gene sequence: CDR1 MNHEY, CDR2 SMNVEV (reference sequence).

The gene calls are TRBV28 and TRBJ1-5; possibly TRBD1 for D (6 bases). There are 14 residues in the CDR3. V was pared by 5 bases and J by 11 bases, with 19 bases between. CDR1 is MDHEN, CDR2 SYDVKM, per germline. The CDR3 here is CASSQGWGGESQHF. The CDR3 region has the DNA TGTGCCAGCAGTCAGGGGTGGGGCGGTGAGTCCCAGCATTTT.

This chain links TRBV6-5 with TRBJ2-5, with 8 bases fitting TRBD2. The CDR3 has 14 residues. Germline V gene data show CDR1 as MNHEY and CDR2 as SVGAGI. The trim removed 4 bases at V and 7 bases at J, leaving 8 bases unmatched. DNA for the CDR3: TGTGCCAGCAGTTCACACGGGACTAGTTCGACCCAGTACTTC. This encodes CASSSHGTSSTQYF.

This chain links TRBV5-4 with TRBJ1-1; 8 bases line up with TRBD1. Germline V gene data show CDR1 as SGHNT and CDR2 as YYREEE (reference sequence). The CDR3 extends over 14 amino acids. V dropped 2 bases and J dropped 3; count of bases not matched to a gene: 3. The CDR3 DNA sequence: TGTGCCAGCAGCTTACAGGGGGTTGACACTGAAGCTTTCTTT. Translating gives CASSLQGVDTEAFF.

This clone was picked up one time. This chain joins TRBV15 and TRBJ2-5; D is possibly TRBD2 (5 bases). V shed 8 bases and J shed 9 bases, with 25 bases lying between them. CDR3 size: 15 residues. Germline CDR1 is LNHNV and CDR2 is YYDKDF (reference sequence). In DNA, the CDR3 is TGTGCCACCTCGAAAGTGAGCGGCACCCTGTCGGCCCAGTACTTC. This sequence encodes CATSKVSGTLSAQYF.

CDR3 residues: CASSQLSQGYEQYF. CDR3 DNA: TGCGCCAGCAGCCAATTGAGCCAGGGATACGAGCAGTACTTC. This chain uses TRBV4-3 with TRBJ2-7; D is perhaps TRBD1 (5 bases). Trimming left V 2 bases short and J 4 bases short, with 12 bases between. The CDR3 is made up of 14 amino acids. Germline V gene lookup returns CDR1 LGHNA and CDR2 YSLEER.

The chain recombines TRBV2 with TRBJ2-1, with 7 nucleotides matching TRBD1. J gave up 4 bases and V 6 bases, and 0 bases lay outside the gene matches. The germline CDR1 and CDR2 sequences are SNHLY and FYNNEI. This CDR3 region has 12 residues. This CDR3 reads CASRGQYNEQFF. For the CDR3, the DNA is TGTGCCAGCAGGGGACAGTACAATGAGCAGTTCTTC.